Reported below is one T cell receptor beta chain. Its specificity is unknown. The data were obtained in a study of cytomegalovirus exposure and HLA in healthy donors. Looking at the study overall: A preliminary data release comprised about 85 million unique TCRs obtained from HLA-typed donors. Findings and caveats of the study: According to a later analysis, most TCR beta chains associated with CMV appeared HLA-restricted. A later analysis associated 16,951 TCR beta sequences with HLA alleles at a 0.05 false discovery rate. The study put about 180 TCR beta chains on its list as cytomegalovirus-associated.

This PCR relied on a set of 60 Vbeta primers and 13 Jbeta primers. Using immunoSEQ multiplex PCR, the repertoire was profiled, and TCRdb retains in-frame clones only, with some absent. The table shows about 130,000 clones, with roughly 79% occurring only once. Looked up from germline, CDR1 is MGHRA and CDR2 is YSYEKL. V dropped 3 bases and J dropped 4 bases, with 18 bases sitting between them. The CDR3 is made up of 16 amino acids. V and J are TRBV4-1 and TRBJ1-2; the D gene is possibly TRBD1 (5 bases). Input material: PBMCs. This sequence was found in a boy younger than 10 in good health and CMV-seronegative. The CDR3 sequence: CASSHPPAGPSYGYTF. For the CDR3, the DNA is TGCGCCAGCAGCCACCCACCGGCGGGGCCATCCTATGGCTACACCTTC.